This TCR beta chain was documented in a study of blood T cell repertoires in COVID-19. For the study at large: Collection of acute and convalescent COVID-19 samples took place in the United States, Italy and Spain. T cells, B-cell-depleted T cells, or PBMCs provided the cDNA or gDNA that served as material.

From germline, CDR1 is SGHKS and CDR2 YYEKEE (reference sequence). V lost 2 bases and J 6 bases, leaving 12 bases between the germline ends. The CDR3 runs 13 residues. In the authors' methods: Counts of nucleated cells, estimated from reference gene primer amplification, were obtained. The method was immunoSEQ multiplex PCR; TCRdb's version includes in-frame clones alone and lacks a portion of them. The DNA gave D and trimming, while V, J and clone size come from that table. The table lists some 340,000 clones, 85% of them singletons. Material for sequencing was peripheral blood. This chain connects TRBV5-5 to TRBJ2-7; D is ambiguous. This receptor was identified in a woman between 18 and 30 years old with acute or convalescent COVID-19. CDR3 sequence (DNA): TGTGCCAGCAGCTTAACCGACTTGCCCGAGCAGTACTTC. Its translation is CASSLTDLPEQYF.